The rows below give T cell receptor beta chains drawn from one sample of a study of blood T cells in healthy people across ages. TCRdb redid the calling of the 5' RACE reads with MiXCR, one entry per CDR3 protein. The data contain hundreds of thousands of distinct CDR3 sequences, nearly 60% of them seen just once; the ten biggest clones take up over 20%. Sequencing input: blood. These receptor sequences come from a man aged 25 to 40 in good health. CDR3s include the opening cysteine and the closing phenylalanine or tryptophan. The D gene is left open where the match is weak. For some rows the clone size is stated as once, few or many, or as a class when expanded; others skip it.

CDR3aa	CDR3nt	abundance	d_gene	v_gene	j_gene
CASSTRGLGANEQFF	TGTGCCAGCAGTACCCGAGGTCTTGGGGCTAATGAGCAGTTCTTC	NA	NA	TRBV25-1	TRBJ2-1
CATSDEQLNEQFF	TGTGCCACCAGTGATGAGCAGCTCAATGAGCAGTTCTTC	few	NA	TRBV24-1	TRBJ2-1
CASSYSLTSGVPEQYF	TGTGCCAGCAGTTACTCGTTGACTAGCGGGGTACCCGAGCAGTACTTC	once	TRBD2	TRBV6-5	TRBJ2-7
CASSYGTAIKRHEQYF	TGTGCCAGCAGCTATGGGACAGCCATTAAACGCCACGAGCAGTACTTC	once	TRBD1	TRBV7-2	TRBJ2-7
CASSLDRTGNRETQYF	TGTGCCAGCTCCCTCGACCGGACAGGGAACCGAGAGACCCAGTACTTC	NA	TRBD1	TRBV18	TRBJ2-5
CASISQRDTQYF	TGTGCCAGCATTTCTCAGCGAGATACGCAGTATTTT	NA	NA	TRBV6-2/TRBV6-3	TRBJ2-3
CAINKRENHNEQFF	TGTGCCATCAACAAGCGGGAGAACCACAATGAGCAGTTCTTC	many	TRBD2	TRBV10-3	TRBJ2-1
CASSLMSGDEQFF	TGTGCCAGCAGCTTAATGTCCGGAGATGAGCAGTTCTTC	NA	NA	TRBV12-3/TRBV12-4	TRBJ2-1
CASSVAGTEYNEQFF	TGTGCCAGCAGCGTAGCTGGGACAGAGTACAATGAGCAGTTCTTC	NA	TRBD1	TRBV9	TRBJ2-1
CASSALGEGSYEQYF	TGTGCCAGCAGCGCCCTAGGGGAGGGCTCCTACGAGCAGTACTTC	NA	TRBD2	TRBV7-2	TRBJ2-7
CASTDSRDEQYF	TGTGCCAGCACCGATTCCCGAGACGAGCAGTACTTC	NA	NA	TRBV12-3/TRBV12-4	TRBJ2-7
CASSRPGLADEQYF	TGTGCCAGCAGCCGACCGGGACTAGCGGACGAGCAGTACTTC	few	TRBD2	TRBV4-2	TRBJ2-7
CASSLLSGSGNEQFF	TGTGCCAGCAGCTTACTCAGCGGGAGTGGTAATGAGCAGTTCTTC	NA	TRBD2	TRBV7-2	TRBJ2-1
CASTPGLGGSYEQYF	TGTGCCAGCACCCCGGGACTAGGGGGTTCCTACGAGCAGTACTTC	once	TRBD2	TRBV7-2	TRBJ2-7
CASSVGKVGEQYF	TGTGCCAGCAGCGTAGGGAAAGTGGGCGAGCAGTACTTC	NA	NA	TRBV9	TRBJ2-7
CASSYGSGLGFF	TGTGCCAGCAGTTACGGTAGCGGCCTTGGGTTCTTC	NA	NA	TRBV6-5	TRBJ2-1
CASSWDRGPNEQFF	TGTGCCAGCAGTTGGGACAGAGGACCCAATGAGCAGTTCTTC	once	TRBD1	TRBV12-3/TRBV12-4	TRBJ2-1
CASTPGGEKLFF	TGTGCCAGCACCCCAGGTGGGGAAAAACTGTTTTTT	NA	NA	TRBV2	TRBJ1-4
CASRAELDNVEEQYF	TGTGCCAGCAGGGCCGAGCTAGACAATGTAGAGGAGCAGTACTTC	NA	NA	TRBV28	TRBJ2-7
CASEDKRSRGEQYF	TGTGCCAGCGAGGACAAGAGGTCGAGGGGCGAGCAGTACTTC	few	NA	TRBV7-2	TRBJ2-7
CASRGGGAYETQYF	TGTGCCAGCAGGGGCGGAGGGGCCTATGAGACCCAGTACTTC	once	NA	TRBV25-1	TRBJ2-5
CSARGTGVREQYF	TGCAGTGCTAGGGGGACAGGGGTCCGCGAGCAGTACTTC	NA	TRBD1	TRBV20-1	TRBJ2-7
CASSYSTRASGEAFF	TGTGCCAGCAGTTACTCGACGAGGGCTTCGGGTGAAGCTTTCTTT	NA	NA	TRBV6-5	TRBJ1-1
CASSLAGARNEQFF	TGCGCCAGCAGCTTGGCTGGGGCGCGGAATGAGCAGTTCTTC	NA	NA	TRBV5-1	TRBJ2-1
CSAKTGGWNTEAFF	TGCAGCGCCAAGACAGGGGGCTGGAACACTGAAGCTTTCTTT	once	TRBD1	TRBV29-1	TRBJ1-1
CASSAPTGNTIYF	TGTGCCAGCAGCGCTCCGACGGGAAACACCATATATTTT	few	NA	TRBV11-2	TRBJ1-3
CAIASHGMDDIYYGYTF	TGTGCCATCGCTTCCCACGGCATGGACGACATCTACTATGGCTACACCTTC	NA	NA	TRBV10-3	TRBJ1-2
CATSRDMTPYEQYF	TGTGCCACCAGCAGAGATATGACCCCCTACGAGCAGTACTTC	NA	NA	TRBV15	TRBJ2-7
CASWTSDLSEQLF	TGCGCCAGTTGGACTAGCGACCTCAGTGAGCAGTTATTC	NA	TRBD2	TRBV5-1	TRBJ2-1